The clone carrying this T cell receptor beta chain occurred a few times. TCRdb passed the 5' RACE reads through MiXCR, listing each CDR3 protein once. The sample has 200,000 to 250,000 distinct CDR3 sequences, just over 9.5% seen once. The sample comes from a study of T-cell memory formation after mild COVID-19. Per the germline V gene, CDR1 is SNHLY and CDR2 is FYNNEI. V was trimmed by 4 bases and J by 3 bases, leaving 12 bases between them. This CDR3 is 15 amino acids long. This sequence originates from a man younger than 30 who had mild COVID-19 (a few samples of this study predate the infection). Cell type and time point are not known. The V and J genes are TRBV2 and TRBJ2-2; possible D gene TRBD1, 6 bases. Sample: PBMCs or a T cell subset sorted from them (not recorded which). The CDR3 DNA reads TGTGCCAGCAGTGGAAGGACAGCGGACACCGGGGAGCTGTTTTTT. Encoded protein: CASSGRTADTGELFF.